The rows below give T cell receptor beta chains drawn from one sample of a study of blood T cells in healthy people across ages. TCRdb ran MiXCR on the 5' RACE reads and lists one entry per CDR3 protein. The table records some 920,000 distinct CDR3 sequences, roughly half of them present only once. Sequencing was performed on blood. These receptors were collected from a woman in her fifties or sixties in good health. The CDR3 runs from the conserved cysteine through the conserved F or W. The D gene is left open where the match is weak.

CDR3 protein | V gene | D gene | J gene
CASSIDLGQGYEQYF | TRBV2 | TRBD1 | TRBJ2-7
CATSGPIETDTQYF | TRBV15 | NA | TRBJ2-3
CASSQDPARGSTEAFF | TRBV4-1 | NA | TRBJ1-1
CATSRLQGETQYF | TRBV15 | NA | TRBJ2-5
CASSYSEGGGYTF | TRBV6-5 | NA | TRBJ1-2
CASTPKALSYEQYF | TRBV7-2 | NA | TRBJ2-7
CASSQRGSGGSDTQYF | TRBV3-1 | TRBD2 | TRBJ2-3
CASSSGLGAPTNYGYTF | TRBV27 | NA | TRBJ1-2
CASSNLGSSYEQYF | TRBV6-5 | NA | TRBJ2-7
CAISDTGGNQPQHF | TRBV10-3 | NA | TRBJ1-5
CASSQEGAGADYGYTF | TRBV4-2 | NA | TRBJ1-2
CASSLWRTRDIQYF | TRBV7-8 | NA | TRBJ2-4
CASSGTDVRLFF | TRBV6-2/TRBV6-3 | TRBD1 | TRBJ1-4
CASSQDRTVYNGYTF | TRBV4-3 | NA | TRBJ1-2
CASSAASENNEQFF | TRBV6-1 | NA | TRBJ2-1
CSASKVAGKETQYF | TRBV20-1 | TRBD2 | TRBJ2-5
CASSRQGHQETQYF | TRBV6-1 | TRBD1 | TRBJ2-5
CSNAGTAYNEQFF | TRBV20-1 | TRBD1 | TRBJ2-1
CSAINGRGGYEQYF | TRBV20-1 | TRBD2 | TRBJ2-7
CASSPHPRTGRYGYTF | TRBV3-1 | TRBD1 | TRBJ1-2
CASSPIGVSYEQYF | TRBV12-3/TRBV12-4 | NA | TRBJ2-7
CASSFGGPPQYF | TRBV7-2 | NA | TRBJ2-5
CASNGDRDKSYEQYF | TRBV2 | TRBD1 | TRBJ2-7
CSVAPLAGARDEQFF | TRBV29-1 | NA | TRBJ2-1
CSARLIGDNEQFF | TRBV20-1 | NA | TRBJ2-1
CASSPPSVEIQYF | TRBV28 | NA | TRBJ2-5
CASSPRGRSNEKLFF | TRBV25-1 | NA | TRBJ1-4
CASSWTSGSRTDTQYF | TRBV2 | TRBD2 | TRBJ2-3
CASSSPRGLRSGANVLTF | TRBV28 | NA | TRBJ2-6
CASSTPGFNYGYTF | TRBV7-2 | NA | TRBJ1-2
CASSLSGPSSGELFF | TRBV12-3/TRBV12-4 | NA | TRBJ2-2
CASSQTPTGTGLYEQYF | TRBV4-1 | TRBD1 | NA
CASSQIQADGEGYEQYF | TRBV12-3/TRBV12-4 | TRBD2 | NA
CASVLNTGELFF | TRBV5-1 | NA | TRBJ2-2
CASKGFGRQETQYF | TRBV27 | NA | TRBJ2-5
CSAVTGSQETQYF | TRBV20-1 | NA | TRBJ2-5
CSVSTGDYNSPLHF | TRBV29-1 | TRBD1 | TRBJ1-6
CASESAGANVLTF | TRBV25-1 | NA | TRBJ2-6
CASSSGSGVPGANVLTF | TRBV5-4 | NA | TRBJ2-6
CASGRGASKNIQYF | TRBV21-1 | NA | TRBJ2-4
CASIGEREGIDIQYF | TRBV28 | TRBD2 | TRBJ2-4
CASSPRLASSYEQYF | TRBV12-3/TRBV12-4 | TRBD2 | TRBJ2-7
CASSSPLAGVQYEQYF | TRBV6-5 | TRBD2 | TRBJ2-7
CATSDPGTGDYGYTF | TRBV24-1 | TRBD1 | TRBJ1-2
CAISEYRDNSYEQYF | TRBV10-3 | NA | NA
CASSLFSPDIRGEPNIQYF | TRBV11-2 | NA | TRBJ2-4
CSACRTAYGYTF | TRBV20-1 | NA | TRBJ1-2
CAWSKGVDSNQPQHF | TRBV30 | NA | TRBJ1-5